These 12 T cell receptor beta chains were all obtained from the same sample, sequenced in a study of shared clonotypes between healthy human individuals. Profiling relied on immunoSEQ multiplex PCR, and the TCRdb table lists in-frame clones only, not all of them. The sample lists some 450,000 clones; 60% to 80% were seen once. The sequenced sample consisted of PBMCs. Receptor source: a middle-aged woman in good health. Some clones in this sample may be carry-over from other donors' samples.

About this clone: Given the absence of the conserved phenylalanine or tryptophan at the CDR3 end, a read error is likely. It is unclear where the CDR3 begins or ends on the DNA, so no DNA is shown, and the CDR3 is as TCRdb lists it. The V gene is TRBV28, the J gene TRBJ2-3; no DNA check was done on the table's D call, TRBD1. Inclusive of both ends, the CDR3 amounts to 19 amino acids. Germline CDR1 reads MDHEN; CDR2 reads SYDVKM. CDR3 residues: CASSFCPSPRGRYAASPRG.

As DNA, the CDR3 is TGTGCCAGCAGCGGCCCCAAGGGACTCGACGAGCAGTACTTC. Its translation: CASSGPKGLDEQYF. This chain uses TRBV7-9 with TRBJ2-7; D may be TRBD2 (6 bases). The CDR3 is 14 amino acids. The V gene lost 5 bases and the J gene lost 5 bases, with 16 bases spanning the gap. Germline V lookup: CDR1 SEHNR, CDR2 FQNEAQ (reference sequence).

This clone was counted a single time. The chain links TRBV30 to TRBJ1-4, with D uncertain. V lost 2 bases and J 4 bases, leaving 8 bases between the germline ends. The germline V gene encodes CDR1 GTSNPN and CDR2 SVGIG (reference sequence). The CDR3 length is 13 residues. CDR3: CAWSKGINEKLFF. The CDR3 nucleotides are TGTGCCTGGAGTAAAGGGATTAATGAAAAACTGTTTTTT.

This clone was detected ten times or more. The chain recombines TRBV14 with TRBJ2-7; D ambiguous. V lost 0 bases, J lost 4 bases, and 19 bases lay in between. CDR1 is SGHDN, CDR2 FVKESK, per germline. The CDR3 runs to 17 residues. The CDR3 is CASSQDLGPYLPYEQYF. The CDR3, as DNA: TGTGCCAGCAGCCAAGATCTTGGGCCCTACCTTCCGTACGAGCAGTACTTC.

This chain uses TRBV29-1 with TRBJ1-4; no firm D call. Germline assignment: CDR1 SQVTM and CDR2 ANQGSEA. Trimming removed 4 bases from V and 0 bases from J, with 6 bases in between. This CDR3 spans 13 amino acids. CDR3 sequence (DNA): TGCAGCGTTGCGGAGGCAACTAATGAAAAACTGTTTTTT. Residues: CSVAEATNEKLFF.

This sequence joins TRBV9 and TRBJ1-1; 9 nucleotides line up with TRBD1. The CDR3 covers 14 residues. Germline V lookup: CDR1 SGDLS, CDR2 YYNGEE. Trimming cost V 0 bases and J 7 bases; bases outside gene matches: 4. The CDR3 sequence is CASSVAGTGIEAFF. DNA for the CDR3: TGTGCCAGCAGCGTAGCCGGGACAGGGATTGAAGCTTTCTTT.

The chain links TRBV5-1 to TRBJ2-3; perhaps TRBD2 as D (5 bases). The germline V gene has CDR1 SGHRS and CDR2 YFSETQ. The CDR3 has 15 residues. The V end was cut by 0 bases, the J end by 5 bases, with 13 bases between. The DNA for the CDR3 is TGCGCCAGCAGCTTGGGACTCCGGGATAAAGATACGCAGTATTTT. It encodes CASSLGLRDKDTQYF.

The chain uses TRBV19 and TRBJ2-5; 8 bases map to TRBD2. The trim removed 3 bases at V and 2 bases at J, leaving 8 bases unmatched. This CDR3 contains 16 residues. Germline V gene data show CDR1 as LNHDA and CDR2 as SQIVND (reference sequence). As DNA, the CDR3 is TGTGCCAGTAGTATGAAGTCTAGCGGGCCTCAAGAGACCCAGTACTTC. Translated, it gives CASSMKSSGPQETQYF.

J is TRBJ2-7 and V is TRBV5-8; TRBD1 matches at 7 bases. The CDR3 has 15 residues. The V gene end was trimmed by 4 bases and the J gene end by 3 bases; junction bases not matched to a gene: 10. Germline assignment: CDR1 SGHTS and CDR2 YDEGEE. CDR3 bases: TGTGCCAGCAGCAGATATCTGGGACAGCACTACGAGCAGTACTTC. As protein: CASSRYLGQHYEQYF.

Notes on this clone: The same CDR3 also results from other DNA sequences found in this sample. This chain links TRBV20-1 with TRBJ1-1; D gene unclear. Germline V gene sequence: CDR1 DFQATT, CDR2 SNEGSKA (reference sequence). Trimming pared 6 bases from V and 4 bases from J, leaving 6 bases between. The CDR3 has 10 amino acids. This CDR3 reads CSAVGTEAFF. The CDR3 DNA reads as TGCAGTGCGGTGGGCACTGAAGCTTTCTTT.

The chain is built from TRBV28 and TRBJ2-1; 7 nucleotides match TRBD2. V lost 3 bases and J lost 2; bases outside the gene matches: 1. This CDR3 contains 14 residues. From germline, CDR1 is MDHEN and CDR2 SYDVKM. The CDR3 protein is CASSLGGAYNEQFF. Written as DNA, the CDR3 is TGTGCCAGCAGTTTGGGAGGGGCCTACAATGAGCAGTTCTTC. The full variable domain, rest sourced from reference TRBV28 and TRBJ2-1, is DVKVTQSSRYLVKRTGEKVFLECVQDMDHENMFWYRQDPGLGLRLIYFSYDVKMKEKGDIPEGYSVSREKKERFSLILESASTNQTSMYLCASSLGGAYNEQFFGPGTRLTVL.

In the case of this clone: This may come from a read error, since a much larger clone is one base off. V usage is TRBV30 and J usage is TRBJ2-2; D possibly corresponds to TRBD2 (5 bases). The CDR3 is made up of 15 amino acids. Germline V gives CDR1 GTSNPN, CDR2 SVGIG (reference sequence). This CDR3 is CAWSDGLWCHRGAAF. CDR3 nucleotides: TGTGCCTGGAGCGACGGACTTTGGTGCCACCGGGGAGCTGCTTTT. Combining the CDR3 with reference TRBV30 and TRBJ2-2 gives the whole variable domain SQTIHQWPATLVQPVGSPLSLECTVEGTSNPNLYWYRQAAGRGLQLLFYSVGIGQISSEVPQNLSASRPQDRQFILSSKKLLLSDSGFYLCAWSDGLWCHRGAAFGEGSRLTVL.